These T cell receptor beta chains were read from a single sample in a study of regulatory T cells in long-lasting Graves disease. Using its own MiXCR run on the multiplex PCR reads, TCRdb lists one record per CDR3 protein. The sample yields 410,000 or so distinct CDR3 sequences, under 15% seen once. These data were also filed under a second study, of T cells in Graves' hyperthyroidism and ophthalmopathy.

The sequencing used peripheral blood mononuclear cells (PBMCs), collected at new diagnosis, from a patient treated with antithyroid drugs. The receptors derive from a young woman with Graves disease. Each CDR3 is given with its conserved first and last residue. D genes are given only for firm matches. Some rows have no size entry. The others give once, few or many, or a class for an expanded clone.

D: .; V: TRBV2; size: many; J: TRBJ2-7; CDR3: CASLSSGYEQYF; DNA: TGTGCCAGCCTTTCATCCGGCTACGAGCAGTACTTC
D: .; V: TRBV2; size: many; J: TRBJ2-3; CDR3: CASSGRETPDTQYF; DNA: TGTGCCAGCAGTGGCCGGGAGACCCCAGATACGCAGTATTTT
D: .; V: TRBV7-9; size: many; J: TRBJ2-6; CDR3: CASSLPPRPTGANVLTF; DNA: TGTGCCAGCAGCTTGCCTCCCCGACCTACTGGGGCCAACGTCCTGACTTTC
D: .; V: TRBV19; size: .; J: TRBJ1-1; CDR3: CASSRQNTEAFF; DNA: TGTGCCAGTAGTCGACAAAACACTGAAGCTTTCTTT
D: .; V: TRBV20-1; size: .; J: TRBJ1-6; CDR3: CSARDWAGSSYNSPLHF; DNA: TGCAGTGCTAGAGATTGGGCAGGGAGCTCCTATAATTCACCCCTCCACTTT
D: TRBD2; V: TRBV6-1; size: .; J: TRBJ2-7; CDR3: CASSRLGLAGGRMSYEQYF; DNA: TGTGCCAGCAGTCGACTCGGACTAGCGGGAGGCCGGATGTCCTACGAGCAGTACTTC
D: .; V: TRBV28; size: .; J: TRBJ2-3; CDR3: CASSFDGRESTDTQYF; DNA: TGTGCCAGCAGTTTCGATGGCAGGGAGAGCACAGATACGCAGTATTTT
D: .; V: TRBV11-2; size: .; J: TRBJ1-5; CDR3: CASSPAWIAGNQPQHF; DNA: TGTGCCAGCAGCCCTGCCTGGATCGCCGGCAATCAGCCCCAGCATTTT
D: .; V: TRBV12-5; size: many; J: TRBJ2-1; CDR3: CASGLGHNEQFF; DNA: TGTGCTAGTGGTTTGGGCCACAATGAGCAGTTCTTC
D: .; V: TRBV27; size: .; J: TRBJ2-2; CDR3: CASSLSNLRELFF; DNA: TGTGCCAGCAGTTTATCCAACCTCCGGGAGCTGTTTTTT
D: TRBD2; V: TRBV3-1; size: many; J: TRBJ2-3; CDR3: CASSPRLAGVTDTQYF; DNA: TGTGCCAGCAGCCCTCGACTAGCGGGAGTTACAGATACGCAGTATTTT
D: .; V: TRBV30; size: many; J: TRBJ1-1; CDR3: CATPGGRTTGEAFF; DNA: TGTGCCACCCCGGGGGGAAGGACTACAGGTGAAGCTTTCTTT
D: TRBD1; V: TRBV24-1; size: .; J: TRBJ1-3; CDR3: CATSDSGQAGNTIYF; DNA: TGTGCCACCAGTGACTCCGGACAGGCTGGAAACACCATATATTTT
D: TRBD2; V: TRBV7-3; size: many; J: TRBJ2-2; CDR3: CASSGTSGNTGELFF; DNA: TGTGCCAGCAGTGGGACTAGCGGGAACACCGGGGAGCTGTTTTTT
D: .; V: TRBV20-1; size: many; J: TRBJ2-3; CDR3: CSASSLGPDTQYF; DNA: TGCAGTGCTAGTTCATTAGGACCAGATACGCAGTATTTT
D: .; V: TRBV19; size: many; J: TRBJ1-1; CDR3: CASLQNTEAFF; DNA: TGTGCCAGTCTCCAGAACACTGAAGCTTTCTTT
D: .; V: TRBV10-1; size: many; J: TRBJ1-6; CDR3: CASLFALIYNSPLHF; DNA: TGCGCCAGCCTTTTCGCGCTGATCTATAATTCACCCCTCCACTTT
D: .; V: TRBV28; size: .; J: TRBJ1-1; CDR3: CASSFAAQGGNTEAFF; DNA: TGTGCCAGCAGTTTTGCAGCACAGGGAGGGAACACTGAAGCTTTCTTT
D: .; V: TRBV3-1; size: many; J: TRBJ1-4; CDR3: CASSFGTGGAEKLFF; DNA: TGTGCCAGCAGCTTCGGGACGGGCGGCGCTGAAAAACTGTTTTTT
D: .; V: TRBV2; size: .; J: TRBJ2-2; CDR3: CASTRLEGTGELFF; DNA: TGTGCCAGCACCCGACTAGAAGGTACCGGGGAGCTGTTTTTT
D: .; V: TRBV24-1; size: .; J: TRBJ2-2; CDR3: CATSGRRGDTGELFF; DNA: TGTGCCACCAGTGGTCGGAGGGGAGACACCGGGGAGCTGTTTTTT
D: .; V: TRBV7-9; size: .; J: TRBJ1-4; CDR3: CASRASRRNEKLFF; DNA: TGTGCCAGCAGGGCGAGCCGGAGAAATGAAAAACTGTTTTTT
D: TRBD1; V: TRBV5-4; size: .; J: TRBJ2-7; CDR3: CASSLGGQGYEQYF; DNA: TGTGCCAGCAGCTTGGGGGGACAGGGCTACGAGCAGTACTTC
D: TRBD1; V: TRBV6-2/TRBV6-3; size: many; J: TRBJ2-7; CDR3: CASSYSDRGPYEQYF; DNA: TGTGCCAGCAGTTACTCGGACAGGGGGCCCTACGAGCAGTACTTC
D: .; V: TRBV4-1; size: .; J: TRBJ2-5; CDR3: CASSYTGTPQETQYF; DNA: TGCGCCAGCAGCTATACCGGGACACCTCAAGAGACCCAGTACTTC
D: .; V: TRBV30; size: many; J: TRBJ2-1; CDR3: CAWRAVYEQFF; DNA: TGTGCCTGGAGGGCGGTCTATGAGCAGTTCTTC
D: .; V: TRBV7-2; size: few; J: TRBJ2-1; CDR3: CASSLRPAGRYNEQFF; DNA: TGTGCCAGCAGCCTGAGGCCAGCGGGTCGCTACAATGAGCAGTTCTTC
D: .; V: TRBV5-5; size: .; J: TRBJ1-2; CDR3: CTSSLGQGYGYTF; DNA: TGTACCAGCAGCTTGGGGCAGGGTTATGGCTACACCTTC
D: TRBD1; V: TRBV20-1; size: .; J: TRBJ1-6; CDR3: CSPQGVNSPLHF; DNA: TGCAGTCCTCAGGGGGTTAATTCACCCCTCCACTTT
D: TRBD1; V: TRBV12-3/TRBV12-4; size: many; J: TRBJ2-1; CDR3: CASSSDRGDEQFF; DNA: TGTGCCAGCAGCTCGGACAGGGGCGATGAGCAGTTCTTC
D: .; V: TRBV7-2; size: many; J: TRBJ2-3; CDR3: CAGSLSTDTQYF; DNA: TGTGCCGGCAGCCTTAGCACAGATACGCAGTATTTT
D: .; V: TRBV14; size: many; J: TRBJ2-3; CDR3: CASSPHSSLASTDTQYF; DNA: TGTGCCAGCAGCCCCCATTCCAGCCTAGCTAGCACAGATACGCAGTATTTT
D: .; V: TRBV2; size: .; J: TRBJ1-1; CDR3: CASSKLSSGDENTEAFF; DNA: TGTGCCAGCAGTAAACTAAGTAGCGGGGACGAGAACACTGAAGCTTTCTTT